This entry concerns a single T cell receptor (beta chain). The antigen remains unidentified. The sample belongs to a study of T cell responses to AZD1222 COVID-19 vaccine. General observations from the study: Sampled repertoires all dated from after the peak T cell response. Seropositive AZD1222 recipients at baseline numbered only six or seven.

This CDR3 has 16 amino acids. The junction had 11 bases not matched to a gene; V was cut back by 4 bases and J by 6 bases. The germline CDR1 and CDR2 sequences are MNHNS and SASEGT. The repertoire was sequenced with immunoSEQ multiplex PCR; TCRdb's copy has only in-frame clones and lacks some. This sample yields about 69,000 clones, of which 83% are seen a single time; around a quarter belongs to the top ten. Material: peripheral blood, obtained 28 days after the second AZD1222 dose. The chain couples TRBV6-1 to TRBJ2-1; 8 positions agree with TRBD2. The sequence was obtained from an adult who received the AZD1222 COVID-19 vaccine. CDR3 nucleotides: TGTGCCAGCAGTGCAGGCAGGCTAGCGGGCATCAATGAGCAGTTCTTC. As protein: CASSAGRLAGINEQFF.